This T cell receptor (beta chain) was sequenced for a study of early T cells in non-severe SARS-CoV-2 infection. In the study overall: Chains from this unsorted whole-blood bulk RNA could not be paired.

The sample holds many counts of this clonotype. Unique molecular identifier tags were affixed to discrete cDNA molecules. TCRdb reanalysed the 5' RACE reads using MiXCR and keeps one entry per CDR3 protein. This sample yields over 45,000 distinct CDR3 sequences, of which approximately 5.6% are seen a single time; under 5% belongs to the top ten. The length of the CDR3 is 13 residues. V dropped 4 bases and J dropped 0 bases, with 9 bases sitting between them. Germline V gene sequence: CDR1 SQVTM, CDR2 ANQGSEA. Material: whole blood. V usage is TRBV29-1 and J usage is TRBJ1-1; D is undetermined. The source of this sequence is an adult who was a healthcare worker with PCR-confirmed SARS-CoV-2 infection or an uninfected control (not recorded which). For the CDR3, the DNA is TGCAGCGTTGGTAACGGCATGAACACTGAAGCTTTCTTT. Protein sequence: CSVGNGMNTEAFF.